This record looks at one T cell receptor beta chain sequence and its context. Its antigen is still unknown. This sample was included in a study of cytomegalovirus exposure and HLA in healthy donors. 60 Vbeta and 13 Jbeta primers were used in PCR. TCRdb's copy holds only in-frame clones and misses some; the assay was immunoSEQ multiplex PCR. The sample contains roughly 66,000 clones, around 78% of which appear only once. At the time of sampling, donors were nominally healthy, though unrecorded immune exposures were likely. Points from the study as a whole: Common viral pathogens were later found to be apparently linked to several of the most significant clusters. Being indistinguishable, some V segments were excluded, TRBV6-2 and TRBV6-3 among them.

V shed 7 bases and J shed 5 bases, with 11 bases lying between them. CDR1 and CDR2 from the germline V gene are SQVTM and ANQGSEA. The CDR3 totals 11 residues. The sequence derives from a man aged 18 to 30 in good health and CMV-seropositive. The chain is built from TRBV29-1 and TRBJ2-5; D not certain. Input material: PBMCs. The CDR3 loop reads CSGTQAETQYF. DNA for the CDR3: TGCAGCGGAACCCAGGCGGAGACCCAGTACTTC.